One sample yielded the 26 T cell receptor beta chains listed below, sequenced in a study of blood T cell repertoires in COVID-19. The assay was immunoSEQ multiplex PCR, and TCRdb's table has in-frame clones only and misses some. The data hold 55,000 to 80,000 clones, with roughly 80% observed a single time. Sequencing was performed on peripheral blood. All receptors come from an older woman with acute or convalescent COVID-19.

The chain links TRBV9 to TRBJ1-1; D is perhaps TRBD1 (6 bases). This CDR3 is built from 14 residues. V was pared by 5 bases and J by 4 bases, with 15 bases between. Germline CDR1 reads SGDLS; CDR2 reads YYNGEE. The CDR3 reads CASSGGASGTEAFF. DNA for the CDR3: TGTGCCAGCAGTGGGGGGGCGTCGGGCACTGAAGCTTTCTTT.

This chain uses TRBV7-2 with TRBJ2-5; TRBD2 matches at 8 bases. Trimming cost V 1 base and J 8 bases; bases outside gene matches: 9. This CDR3 comprises 15 residues. Germline V gene data show CDR1 as SGHTA and CDR2 as FQGNSA. The CDR3: CASSLELARGETQYF. CDR3 sequence (DNA): TGTGCCAGCAGCTTAGAATTAGCGCGGGGGGAAACCCAGTACTTC.

This sequence joins TRBV30 and TRBJ2-1; a weak D match, TRBD2 (5 bases). Germline loops: CDR1 GTSNPN, CDR2 SVGIG (reference sequence). This CDR3 has 12 amino acids. V was trimmed by 4 bases and J by 10 bases, leaving 14 bases between them. CDR3 nucleotide sequence: TGTGCCTGGAATAGTGGGAGCTTGGAGCAGTTCTTC. Translated, it gives CAWNSGSLEQFF.

The rearrangement uses TRBV18 and TRBJ2-7; 9 bases are shared with TRBD1. The germline V gene encodes CDR1 KGHSH and CDR2 LQKENI. The CDR3 covers 16 residues. The trim removed 3 bases at V and 5 bases at J, leaving 11 bases unmatched. CDR3 sequence (DNA): TGTGCCAGCTCACCCCCCACAGGGGGCGGGCAGGACGAGCAGTACTTC. This translates into CASSPPTGGGQDEQYF.

The genes are TRBV27 and TRBJ2-1, with D perhaps TRBD1 (6 bases). The CDR3 runs 15 residues. Germline V gene sequence: CDR1 MNHEY, CDR2 SMNVEV (reference sequence). V dropped 5 bases and J dropped 10 bases, with 21 bases sitting between them. The CDR3 region is CASSPGTPPRLEQFF. The CDR3 DNA sequence: TGTGCCAGCAGTCCAGGGACACCCCCTCGGCTAGAGCAGTTCTTC.

V and J are TRBV18 and TRBJ1-1, with 9 bases lining up with TRBD1. V lost 5 bases and J lost 4; bases outside the gene matches: 5. CDR1 is KGHSH, CDR2 LQKENI, per germline. The CDR3 contains 14 residues. The CDR3: CASSEQGARTEAFF. The DNA of the CDR3 is TGTGCCAGCTCAGAACAGGGGGCGCGCACTGAAGCTTTCTTT. The complete variable domain, with remaining parts taken from reference TRBV18 and TRBJ1-1, reads NAGVMQNPRHLVRRRGQEARLRCSPMKGHSHVYWYRQLPEEGLKFMVYLQKENIIDESGMPKERFSAEFPKEGPSILRIQQVVRGDSAAYFCASSEQGARTEAFFGQGTRLTVV.

CDR3 nucleotides: TGTGCCACTTACTCCCATTTAAATGTTCGACATTCGAGTGAAGCTTTCTTT. Translation: CATYSHLNVRHSSEAFF. The genes are TRBV19 and TRBJ1-1; no definite D call. Germline V gives CDR1 LNHDA, CDR2 SQIVND (reference sequence). The CDR3 runs to 17 residues. Trimming removed 10 bases from V and 7 bases from J, with 31 bases in between. Complete variable domain (other parts from reference TRBV19 and TRBJ1-1): DGGITQSPKYLFRKEGQNVTLSCEQNLNHDAMYWYRQDPGQGLRLIYYSQIVNDFQKGDIAEGYSVSREKKESFPLTVTSAQKNPTAFYLCATYSHLNVRHSSEAFFGQGTRLTVV.

The V and J genes are TRBV29-1 and TRBJ2-5; 11 positions match TRBD2. This CDR3 spans 13 amino acids. Germline CDR1 SQVTM, CDR2 ANQGSEA. With V trimmed by 6 bases and J by 5 bases, 5 bases remained unmatched. CDR3 sequence (DNA): TGCAGCGTCGTACTAGCGGGGGCGGAGACCCAGTACTTC. It codes for CSVVLAGAETQYF.

This chain links TRBV6-5 with TRBJ1-2, with 9 nucleotides matching TRBD1. CDR1 and CDR2 from the germline V gene are MNHEY and SVGAGI. The junction had 7 bases not matched to a gene; V was cut back by 4 bases and J by 4 bases. There are 15 residues in the CDR3. The CDR3 here is CASSSARTGAYGYTF. The CDR3 DNA reads TGTGCCAGCAGTTCCGCCCGGACAGGGGCCTATGGCTACACCTTC.

This rearrangement joins TRBV6-1 to TRBJ1-1; 11 bases agree with TRBD1. Trimming cost V 1 base and J 8 bases; bases outside gene matches: 0. CDR3 length: 13 residues. Germline V gives CDR1 MNHNS, CDR2 SASEGT. Written as DNA, the CDR3 is TGTGCCAGCAGTGAAGGGACAGGGGGCGAAGCTTTCTTT. It yields the protein CASSEGTGGEAFF.

The chain joins TRBV5-1 to TRBJ1-1, with 9 bases lining up with TRBD1. This CDR3 is built from 16 residues. Germline CDR1 reads SGHRS; CDR2 reads YFSETQ. V shed 2 bases, J shed 0 bases, and the junction held 5 bases outside the gene matches. The CDR3 reads CASSLSTGGVNTEAFF. The CDR3 bases are TGCGCCAGCAGCTTATCGACAGGGGGGGTGAACACTGAAGCTTTCTTT.

This clone has a single count. The chain combines TRBV6-2 or TRBV6-3 with TRBJ2-5; possible D gene TRBD2, 5 bases. Germline V gives CDR1 MNHEY, CDR2 SVGEGT. The CDR3 totals 14 residues. Trimming stripped 2 bases from V and 5 bases from J, with 12 bases between. CDR3 region: CASSYISGLETQYF. CDR3 sequence (DNA): TGTGCCAGCAGTTACATCAGCGGTTTGGAGACCCAGTACTTC.

This clone was counted between two and nine times. The genes are TRBV12-3 or TRBV12-4 and TRBJ1-6; tentatively, D is TRBD1 (5 bases). This CDR3 region has 13 residues. Trimming removed 6 bases from V and 8 bases from J, with 11 bases in between. CDR3 protein: CASSPTGDSPLHF. Here the CDR3 DNA reads TGTGCCAGCAGCCCCACGGGGGATTCACCCCTCCACTTT.

V and J are TRBV4-1 and TRBJ2-1, with 8 bases aligning to TRBD2. Germline values: CDR1 MGHRA, CDR2 YSYEKL. Trimming cost V 2 bases and J 4 bases; bases outside gene matches: 4. The CDR3 is 15 amino acids. In DNA, the CDR3 is TGCGCCAGCAGCCAACCCGGGACTAGGTACAATGAGCAGTTCTTC. This translates into CASSQPGTRYNEQFF.

The gene calls are TRBV2 and TRBJ2-3, with TRBD2 matching over 13 bases. Germline V gene lookup returns CDR1 SNHLY and CDR2 FYNNEI. This CDR3 contains 16 residues. The trim removed 3 bases at V and 2 bases at J, leaving 2 bases unmatched. CDR3 sequence: CASSEGLAGTTDTQYF. The CDR3 DNA follows: TGTGCCAGCAGTGAGGGACTAGCGGGGACCACAGATACGCAGTATTTT.

The chain links TRBV19 to TRBJ2-4; TRBD2 matches 7 bases. The CDR3 is made up of 14 amino acids. The J segment lost 4 bases and the V segment lost 4 bases, leaving 4 bases of the junction unmatched. The germline V gene encodes CDR1 LNHDA and CDR2 SQIVND (reference sequence). CDR3 protein: CASSRGGTKNIQYF. CDR3 sequence (DNA): TGTGCCAGTAGTAGGGGGGGGACTAAAAACATTCAGTACTTC.

This clone was counted a few times. The V gene is TRBV6-1, the J gene TRBJ2-3; 9 bases map to TRBD1. The CDR3 consists of 17 residues. Germline trimming cut 2 bases from V and 1 base from J; bases unmatched to any gene: 7. Looked up from germline, CDR1 is MNHNS and CDR2 is SASEGT. CDR3 in DNA: TGTGCCAGCAGTGAAAGGACAGGGGAGGATGGCACAGATACGCAGTATTTT. Encoded protein: CASSERTGEDGTDTQYF.

The chain joins TRBV5-6 to TRBJ1-3, with 8 bases fitting TRBD1. Per the germline V gene, CDR1 is SGHDT and CDR2 is YYEEEE. V was pared by 0 bases and J by 7 bases, with 18 bases of the junction left unmatched. CDR3 length: 19 amino acids. Written as DNA, the CDR3 is TGTGCCAGCAGCTTGGTAGGCAGGGGGCGAAGGAACACCAAGAACACCATATATTTT. Its translation: CASSLVGRGRRNTKNTIYF.

The genes are TRBV11-2 and TRBJ1-2; 7 nucleotides agree with TRBD1. Germline CDR1 and CDR2: SGHAT and FQNNGV. The CDR3 is made up of 17 amino acids. The J segment lost 4 bases and the V segment lost 5 bases, leaving 16 bases of the junction unmatched. The CDR3: CASSPREGTEISYGYTF. The CDR3 DNA reads as TGTGCCAGCAGCCCCCGAGAAGGGACAGAGATCTCCTATGGCTACACCTTC.

V gene TRBV19 combines with J gene TRBJ2-2; TRBD2 matches 9 bases. CDR3 length equals 19 residues. Germline trimming cut 7 bases from V and 0 bases from J; bases unmatched to any gene: 15. Germline CDR1 and CDR2: LNHDA and SQIVND (reference sequence). The CDR3 bases are TGTGCCAGTACTACTGGAGCGGGGGGCGACTTTGCGAACACCGGGGAGCTGTTTTTT. Protein sequence: CASTTGAGGDFANTGELFF. The complete variable domain, with remaining parts taken from reference TRBV19 and TRBJ2-2, reads DGGITQSPKYLFRKEGQNVTLSCEQNLNHDAMYWYRQDPGQGLRLIYYSQIVNDFQKGDIAEGYSVSREKKESFPLTVTSAQKNPTAFYLCASTTGAGGDFANTGELFFGEGSRLTVL.

This clone was seen more than once but under ten times. The chain employs TRBV5-1 and TRBJ1-5; D is uncertain. The CDR3 contains 13 residues. Germline CDR1 SGHRS, CDR2 YFSETQ. Trimming left V 0 bases short and J 7 bases short, with 8 bases between. The CDR3 bases are TGCGCCAGCAGCTTGGCCGGGAACCAGCCCCAGCATTTT. It is translated as CASSLAGNQPQHF.

This sequence joins TRBV30 and TRBJ2-3; D possibly corresponds to TRBD2 (5 bases). Looked up from germline, CDR1 is GTSNPN and CDR2 is SVGIG (reference sequence). Deletions cut 2 bases from V and 5 bases from J, with 20 bases between. The CDR3 consists of 16 residues. The CDR3 loop reads CAWSPRFRGNGDTQYF. The CDR3 nucleotides are TGTGCCTGGAGTCCACGATTTAGAGGGAATGGAGATACGCAGTATTTT.

This clone occurred once. This chain joins TRBV18 and TRBJ1-1; D remains unclear. Trimming cost V 3 bases and J 4 bases, with 15 bases left between them. The CDR3 totals 15 residues. The germline gives CDR1 KGHSH, CDR2 LQKENI. Written as DNA, the CDR3 is TGTGCCAGCTCACCGTCGCGAATCGTCGGCACTGAAGCTTTCTTT. Translated, it gives CASSPSRIVGTEAFF.

The chain joins TRBV5-1 to TRBJ2-7; 10 nucleotides align to TRBD1. The length of the CDR3 is 15 residues. Germline V gene data show CDR1 as SGHRS and CDR2 as YFSETQ. V lost 4 bases and J lost 4; bases outside the gene matches: 8. In nucleotides, the CDR3 is TGCGCCAGCAGCGCGCTGACAGGGGGCACATACGAGCAGTACTTC. Protein: CASSALTGGTYEQYF.

The rearrangement links TRBV27 to TRBJ2-1; D possibly corresponds to TRBD1 (5 bases). V was clipped by 4 bases and J by 5 bases, with 21 bases between them. CDR1 and CDR2 from the germline V gene are MNHEY and SMNVEV (reference sequence). The CDR3 consists of 17 residues. CDR3 sequence: CASSYNYRSRVHNEQFF. In DNA form, the CDR3 reads TGTGCCAGCAGTTACAACTACAGGAGTCGAGTTCACAATGAGCAGTTCTTC.

The chain employs TRBV6-5 and TRBJ2-4; 8 nucleotides match TRBD1. The length of the CDR3 is 13 residues. V shed 6 bases and J 6 bases; nucleotides not matched to a gene: 4. Germline V gives CDR1 MNHEY, CDR2 SVGAGI. The CDR3: CASRAQGANIQYF. The DNA for the CDR3 is TGTGCCAGCAGGGCTCAGGGGGCAAACATTCAGTACTTC.